Each of the 10 T cell receptor beta chains below was sequenced from the same sample in a study of T cell responses to AZD1222 COVID-19 vaccine. Sequencing used immunoSEQ multiplex PCR; TCRdb keeps in-frame clones, though not all of them. The sample has 250,000 to 300,000 clones, about 94% seen once; the top ten hold roughly 0.5%. The sequencing here drew on peripheral blood, taken 28 days after the second AZD1222 dose. The receptors stem from an adult who received the AZD1222 COVID-19 vaccine.

DNA for the CDR3: TGTGCCAGCAGCGCACGACAGGACGAGCAGTACTTC. Translating it yields CASSARQDEQYF. The chain uses TRBV5-5 and TRBJ2-7; possibly TRBD1 for D (6 bases). V was cut by 4 bases and J by 5 bases, with 10 bases left in between. The length of the CDR3 is 12 residues. Germline V gene sequence: CDR1 SGHKS, CDR2 YYEKEE (reference sequence).

This chain uses TRBV9 with TRBJ2-1, with D tentatively TRBD2 (6 bases). This CDR3 has 18 amino acids. Deletions cut 0 bases from V and 0 bases from J, with 16 bases between. Looked up from germline, CDR1 is SGDLS and CDR2 is YYNGEE. The CDR3 is CASSVATTGESSYNEQFF. CDR3 coding DNA: TGTGCCAGCAGCGTAGCTACGACGGGGGAAAGCTCCTACAATGAGCAGTTCTTC.

This chain links TRBV11-2 with TRBJ2-7; a weak D match, TRBD2 (5 bases). The CDR3 covers 15 residues. The V end was cut by 5 bases, the J end by 2 bases, with 16 bases between. From germline, CDR1 is SGHAT and CDR2 FQNNGV. CDR3 sequence: CASSRDGLATYEQYF. The CDR3 DNA reads as TGTGCCAGCAGCCGGGATGGGCTAGCTACCTACGAGCAGTACTTC.

This CDR3 reads CASSVGGNYGYTF. The DNA for the CDR3 is TGTGCCAGCAGCGTGGGAGGGAACTATGGCTACACCTTC. The rearrangement joins TRBV9 to TRBJ1-2; D unclear. This CDR3 contains 13 residues. V was trimmed by 2 bases and J by 2 bases, leaving 7 bases between them. Germline values: CDR1 SGDLS, CDR2 YYNGEE.

V is TRBV28 and J is TRBJ1-5; the D is unclear. This CDR3 is 14 amino acids long. V was cut by 2 bases and J by 3 bases, with 8 bases left in between. Per the germline V gene, CDR1 is MDHEN and CDR2 is SYDVKM. Here the CDR3 DNA reads TGTGCCAGCAGTTTAGGGTCGCTCAATCAGCCCCAGCATTTT. Translation gives CASSLGSLNQPQHF.

The chain employs TRBV28 and TRBJ1-2; no clear D. CDR1 is MDHEN and CDR2 is SYDVKM in the germline V gene. V shed 3 bases and J shed 2 bases, with 7 bases lying between them. This CDR3 region has 13 residues. For the CDR3, the DNA is TGTGCCAGCAGTTTCGGGGTAAACTATGGCTACACCTTC. Its protein product is CASSFGVNYGYTF.

The chain couples TRBV28 to TRBJ1-1, with a tentative D call TRBD1 (6 bases). CDR3 length: 13 residues. Germline V gene sequence: CDR1 MDHEN, CDR2 SYDVKM. Between the trimmed V and J ends, which lost 7 bases and 5 bases, there was a span of 14 bases. The CDR3 DNA reads TGTGCCAGCAACCGAGGGGGTCGGACTGAAGCTTTCTTT. It codes for CASNRGGRTEAFF.

To note about this clone: The same CDR3 can be traced to other DNA sequences in this sample. The chain recombines TRBV7-9 with TRBJ1-1; a weak D match, TRBD1 (5 bases). This CDR3 comprises 13 residues. Germline-derived CDR1 and CDR2 are SEHNR and FQNEAQ (reference sequence). Trimming shortened V by 2 bases and J by 1 base, and 5 bases separated the two germline ends. CDR3 sequence (DNA): TGTGCCAGCAGCTTAAGGGGGAACACTGAAGCTTTCTTT. This encodes CASSLRGNTEAFF.

This sequence joins TRBV11-2 and TRBJ1-1; the match to TRBD1 covers 7 bases. Unmatched junction bases numbered 10, after V lost 5 bases and J lost 1 base. The CDR3 totals 16 residues. The germline V gene has CDR1 SGHAT and CDR2 FQNNGV. CDR3 nucleotide sequence: TGTGCCAGCAGCCCTAGACAGGGAGGAAGGAACACTGAAGCTTTCTTT. Translating it yields CASSPRQGGRNTEAFF.

The rearrangement uses TRBV3-1 (or the pseudogene TRBV3-2) and TRBJ1-2; 7 bases match TRBD1. CDR1 and CDR2 from the germline V gene are LGHDT and YNNKEL (reference sequence). Unmatched junction bases numbered 18, after V lost 1 base and J lost 4 bases. The CDR3 contains 19 residues. The chain's CDR3 is CASSQAGGQSTPRGYGYTF. Written as DNA, the CDR3 is TGTGCCAGCAGCCAAGCGGGGGGACAGAGCACCCCCCGGGGCTATGGCTACACCTTC.